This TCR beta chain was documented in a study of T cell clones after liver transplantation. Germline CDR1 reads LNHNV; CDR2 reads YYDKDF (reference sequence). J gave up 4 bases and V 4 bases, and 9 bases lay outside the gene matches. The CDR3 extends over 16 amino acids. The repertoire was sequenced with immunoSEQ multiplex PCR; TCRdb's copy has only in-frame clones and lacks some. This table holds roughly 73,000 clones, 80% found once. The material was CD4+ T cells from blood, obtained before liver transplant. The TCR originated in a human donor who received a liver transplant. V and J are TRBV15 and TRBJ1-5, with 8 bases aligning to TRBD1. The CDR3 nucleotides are TGTGCCACCAGCAAAGCTAGGAGGACAGGGAATCAGCCCCAGCATTTT. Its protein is CATSKARRTGNQPQHF.